The 26 T cell receptor beta chains below were found in one sample sequenced in a study of T cells in localized non-small cell lung cancer. Clones were sequenced by immunoSEQ multiplex PCR, and TCRdb holds only the in-frame ones, with some missing. The table shows 48,000 or so clones, with approximately 90% occurring only once. The sequencing here drew on peripheral blood, taken before any cancer treatment. Every receptor here comes from a male donor at least 60 years old with stage III squamous cell lung carcinoma.

This sequence joins TRBV7-3 and TRBJ2-1; TRBD2 matches 9 bases. CDR1 and CDR2 (germline): SGHTA, FQGTGA. The CDR3 covers 15 residues. Losses at the gene ends were 5 bases for V and 9 bases for J; bases not matched to a gene: 11. The CDR3 protein is CASSPPNSGRSEQFF. CDR3 coding DNA: TGTGCCAGCAGCCCTCCGAATAGCGGGAGATCTGAGCAGTTCTTC.

This clone was seen only a few times. V and J are TRBV27 and TRBJ2-1, with D uncertain. Germline-derived CDR1 and CDR2 are MNHEY and SMNVEV (reference sequence). The CDR3 spans 13 residues. Trimming removed 3 bases from V and 5 bases from J, with 8 bases in between. The CDR3 protein is CASSFLTDNEQFF. DNA of the CDR3: TGTGCCAGCAGTTTTTTGACTGACAATGAGCAGTTCTTC.

The chain combines TRBV19 with TRBJ1-3; 8 bases match TRBD1. J gave up 0 bases and V 11 bases, and 3 bases lay outside the gene matches. Germline CDR1 and CDR2: LNHDA and SQIVND (reference sequence). This CDR3 has 13 residues. The CDR3 loop is CAPQGASGNTIYF. The CDR3 DNA is TGTGCCCCTCAGGGGGCCTCTGGAAACACCATATATTTT.

V gene TRBV7-3 combines with J gene TRBJ2-2; maybe TRBD2 (6 bases). V lost 4 bases to trimming and J lost 2 bases, with 14 bases between them. Germline V gives CDR1 SGHTA, CDR2 FQGTGA. This CDR3 contains 16 residues. CDR3 amino acids: CASSSDRERNTGELFF. The DNA of the CDR3 is TGTGCCAGCAGCTCCGATCGGGAGCGTAACACCGGGGAGCTGTTTTTT.

The chain recombines TRBV11-1 with TRBJ2-7, with 8 bases lining up with TRBD1. The CDR3 spans 15 residues. Germline V lookup: CDR1 SGHAT, CDR2 FQDESV (reference sequence). The V and J ends lost 5 bases and 3 bases, in that order; junction bases with no gene match: 9. The CDR3 region has the DNA TGTGCCAGCAGCGCAATTGGGACAGGTGTCTACGAGCAGTACTTC. Amino acids: CASSAIGTGVYEQYF.

The CDR3 spells CASRIGLAGPQETQYF. Written as DNA, the CDR3 is TGCGCCAGCAGAATAGGACTAGCGGGCCCGCAAGAGACCCAGTACTTC. The chain carries TRBV5-1 and TRBJ2-5, with 11 bases lining up with TRBD2. Germline-derived CDR1 and CDR2 are SGHRS and YFSETQ. Germline trimming cut 5 bases from V and 2 bases from J; bases unmatched to any gene: 8. This CDR3 comprises 16 residues.

V gene TRBV11-2 combines with J gene TRBJ2-3; the D call may be TRBD1 or TRBD2 (5 bases each). The CDR3 runs to 18 residues. Trimming took off 1 base at V and 6 bases at J, with 23 bases between the two ends. Germline V gene sequence: CDR1 SGHAT, CDR2 FQNNGV. The CDR3: CASSLGVRTGPSTDTQYF. For the CDR3, the DNA is TGTGCCAGCAGCTTAGGGGTGAGGACGGGGCCCTCAACGGATACGCAGTATTTT.

This rearrangement joins TRBV5-1 to TRBJ2-1; D gene unclear. In germline, CDR1 is SGHRS, CDR2 YFSETQ. The V gene lost 4 bases and the J gene lost 7 bases, with 18 bases spanning the gap. The CDR3 contains 15 residues. CDR3 residues: CASSPGPPMTNEQFF. The CDR3 DNA reads as TGCGCCAGCAGCCCCGGACCCCCCATGACGAATGAGCAGTTCTTC.

The chain couples TRBV28 to TRBJ1-5; D possibly corresponds to TRBD1 (5 bases). V was clipped by 7 bases and J by 4 bases, with 17 bases between them. CDR3 length: 15 amino acids. Germline CDR1 MDHEN, CDR2 SYDVKM. The CDR3 nucleotides are TGTGCCAGCACCTCCTTCGGGACCGTTAATCAGCCCCAGCATTTT. It translates to CASTSFGTVNQPQHF.

V and J are TRBV19 and TRBJ2-7; D remains unclear. Germline-derived CDR1 and CDR2 are LNHDA and SQIVND (reference sequence). This CDR3 spans 13 amino acids. Trimming removed 2 bases at V and 0 bases at J, with 5 bases between. The CDR3 loop reads CASSILLSYEQYF. The CDR3 DNA reads as TGTGCCAGTAGTATACTACTCTCCTACGAGCAGTACTTC.

This clone has a single count. The gene calls are TRBV4-2 and TRBJ2-7; TRBD1 is a possible D gene (5 bases). Trimming left V 0 bases short and J 3 bases short, with 9 bases between. There are 14 residues in the CDR3. CDR1 is LGHNA, CDR2 YNFKEQ, per germline. DNA for the CDR3: TGTGCCAGCAGCCAAGACAGGGTGGGCTACGAGCAGTACTTC. It specifies CASSQDRVGYEQYF.

The chain has TRBV2 and TRBJ1-5; D may be TRBD1 (5 bases). Trimming shortened V by 11 bases and J by 5 bases, and 16 bases separated the two germline ends. The CDR3 spans 13 residues. Germline CDR1 and CDR2: SNHLY and FYNNEI. The CDR3 loop reads CASGGGRDQPQHF. The CDR3 DNA reads as TGTGCCTCGGGGGGTGGAAGGGATCAGCCCCAGCATTTT.

This chain links TRBV5-1 with TRBJ1-2; D is ambiguous. The CDR3 is made up of 15 amino acids. Germline CDR1 and CDR2: SGHRS and YFSETQ. V was shortened by 0 bases and J by 1 base, with 10 bases between the two germline ends. The DNA for the CDR3 is TGCGCCAGCAGCTTGGATGCCGACCTTAACTATGGCTACACCTTC. Amino acids: CASSLDADLNYGYTF.

This sequence joins TRBV6-5 and TRBJ1-5, with D possibly matching TRBD1 (5 bases). Trimming removed 2 bases at V and 6 bases at J, with 14 bases between. The CDR3 loop spans 15 amino acids. Germline-derived CDR1 and CDR2 are MNHEY and SVGAGI. CDR3 residues: CASSYDGGAPQPQHF. CDR3 nucleotide sequence: TGTGCCAGCAGTTACGATGGAGGGGCCCCTCAGCCCCAGCATTTT.

The rearrangement joins TRBV7-2 to TRBJ2-3; 9 bases are shared with TRBD2. The CDR3 consists of 16 residues. V lost 1 base to trimming and J lost 2 bases; unmatched junction nucleotides: 4. Germline CDR1 is SGHTA and CDR2 is FQGNSA. CDR3 sequence: CASSLVRLAVTDTQYF. The CDR3 region has the DNA TGTGCCAGCAGCTTAGTGAGACTAGCGGTCACAGATACGCAGTATTTT.

The chain links TRBV7-3 to TRBJ2-1; 7 bases match TRBD2. Germline CDR1 reads SGHTA; CDR2 reads FQGTGA. With V trimmed by 2 bases and J by 2 bases, 6 bases remained unmatched. The CDR3 sequence is 16 residues long. For the CDR3, the DNA is TGTGCCAGCAGCTTAGTCGCGGGAGACCCCTACAATGAGCAGTTCTTC. It is translated as CASSLVAGDPYNEQFF. Supplemented by reference TRBV7-3 and TRBJ2-1, the full variable domain reads GAGVSQTPSNKVTEKGKYVELRCDPISGHTALYWYRQSLGQGPEFLIYFQGTGAADDSGLPNDRFFAVRPEGSVSTLKIQRTERGDSAVYLCASSLVAGDPYNEQFFGPGTRLTVL.

This chain links TRBV6-5 with TRBJ1-1; D gene uncertain. Germline V gene data show CDR1 as MNHEY and CDR2 as SVGAGI. Trimming shortened V by 7 bases and J by 1 base, and 10 bases separated the two germline ends. The CDR3 length is 13 residues. In DNA, the CDR3 is TGTGCCAGCACCCTGACACCGAACACTGAAGCTTTCTTT. Protein product: CASTLTPNTEAFF.

The V and J genes are TRBV7-3 and TRBJ1-6, with D unresolved. With 2 bases removed from V and 0 bases from J, the gap between germline ends came to 8 bases. From germline, CDR1 is SGHTA and CDR2 FQGTGA. The length of the CDR3 is 16 residues. CDR3 in amino acids: CASSLESSSYNSPLHF. The DNA for the CDR3 is TGTGCCAGCAGCTTAGAGAGCAGCTCCTATAATTCACCCCTCCACTTT.

The chain carries TRBV19 and TRBJ1-2; 10 nucleotides align to TRBD1. The germline CDR1 and CDR2 sequences are LNHDA and SQIVND (reference sequence). The CDR3 is 15 amino acids. After removal of 5 bases from V and 5 bases from J, the junction contained 8 bases not matched to a gene. CDR3 sequence: CASSPSDRGLYGYTF. CDR3 sequence (DNA): TGTGCCAGTAGTCCGTCCGACAGGGGGCTGTATGGCTACACCTTC.

The chain couples TRBV11-2 to TRBJ1-1, with D tentatively TRBD1 (6 bases). The CDR3 loop spans 13 amino acids. V shed 5 bases and J shed 0 bases, with 7 bases lying between them. Per germline, CDR1 SGHAT and CDR2 FQNNGV. CDR3 sequence (DNA): TGTGCCAGCAGCCAGGGGCTGAACACTGAAGCTTTCTTT. Its translation: CASSQGLNTEAFF.

The chain recombines TRBV10-3 with TRBJ2-5; tentative D call: TRBD2 (7 bases). There are 13 residues in the CDR3. Germline values: CDR1 ENHRY, CDR2 SYGVKD. V gave up 6 bases and J gave up 5 bases, with 13 bases separating them. CDR3 DNA: TGTGCCATCAGAACGGGGGGCGGGGAGACCCAGTACTTC. This translates into CAIRTGGGETQYF.

The CDR3 bases are TGTGCCAGCAGCAAGGGACTCCCAACGGGGGATGAGCAGTTCTTC. Residues: CASSKGLPTGDEQFF. The V and J genes are TRBV5-8 and TRBJ2-1; possibly TRBD2 for D (6 bases). V was trimmed by 4 bases and J by 8 bases, leaving 19 bases between them. Germline-derived CDR1 and CDR2 are SGHTS and YDEGEE. CDR3 length: 15 residues.

The sample holds a few counts of this clone. V and J are TRBV2 and TRBJ2-7; weak D call: TRBD2 (6 bases). Looked up from germline, CDR1 is SNHLY and CDR2 is FYNNEI. V was trimmed by 8 bases and J by 2 bases, leaving 13 bases between them. The CDR3 runs to 13 residues. Here the CDR3 DNA reads TGTGCCAGCGATGACGGAGGGACCTACGAGCAGTACTTC. Its protein is CASDDGGTYEQYF.

A single count supports this clone. J is TRBJ1-2 and V is TRBV5-4, with TRBD1 identical over 8 bases. The CDR3 contains 15 residues. Germline CDR1 and CDR2: SGHNT and YYREEE (reference sequence). Trimming took 0 bases from V and 3 from J; bases not matched to a gene: 4. CDR3 sequence: CASSLAGGQDYGYTF. The DNA of the CDR3 is TGTGCCAGCAGCTTGGCAGGGGGCCAGGACTATGGCTACACCTTC. The entire variable domain, with the rest obtained from reference TRBV5-4 and TRBJ1-2, is as follows: ETGVTQSPTHLIKTRGQQVTLRCSSQSGHNTVSWYQQALGQGPQFIFQYYREEENGRGNFPPRFSGLQFPNYSSELNVNALELDDSALYLCASSLAGGQDYGYTFGSGTRLTVV.

The genes are TRBV7-2 and TRBJ1-2; D remains unclear. Germline V gene lookup returns CDR1 SGHTA and CDR2 FQGNSA. Trimming took off 6 bases at V and 5 bases at J, with 19 bases between the two ends. This CDR3 is built from 15 residues. This CDR3 is CASRPKRGSGYGYTF. The CDR3 DNA follows: TGTGCCAGCAGGCCTAAGCGCGGGTCTGGGTATGGCTACACCTTC. The full variable domain, its missing parts supplied by reference TRBV7-2 and TRBJ1-2, is GAGVSQSPSNKVTEKGKDVELRCDPISGHTALYWYRQSLGQGLEFLIYFQGNSAPDKSGLPSDRFSAERTGGSVSTLTIQRTQQEDSAVYLCASRPKRGSGYGYTFGSGTRLTVV.

This chain links TRBV28 with TRBJ1-2, with TRBD1 as a possible D gene (6 bases). Germline assignment: CDR1 MDHEN and CDR2 SYDVKM. V lost 3 bases, J lost 4 bases, and 24 bases lay in between. This CDR3 has 18 amino acids. The chain's CDR3 is CASSFGGSLGGLGYGYTF. CDR3 DNA: TGTGCCAGCAGTTTTGGAGGGAGTCTAGGGGGACTCGGCTATGGCTACACCTTC.